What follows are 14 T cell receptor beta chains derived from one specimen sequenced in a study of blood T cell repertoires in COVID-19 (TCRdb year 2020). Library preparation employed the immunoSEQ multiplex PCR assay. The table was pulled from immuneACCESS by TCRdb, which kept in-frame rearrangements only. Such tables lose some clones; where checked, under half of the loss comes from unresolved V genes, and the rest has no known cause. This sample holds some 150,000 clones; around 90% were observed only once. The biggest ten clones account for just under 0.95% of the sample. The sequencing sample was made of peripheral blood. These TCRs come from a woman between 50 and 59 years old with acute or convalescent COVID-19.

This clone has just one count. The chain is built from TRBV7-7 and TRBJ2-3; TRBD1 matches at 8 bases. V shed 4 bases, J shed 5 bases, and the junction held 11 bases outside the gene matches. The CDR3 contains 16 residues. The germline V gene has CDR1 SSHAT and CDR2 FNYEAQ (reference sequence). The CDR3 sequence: CASSSTTGQGQDTQYF. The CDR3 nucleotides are TGTGCCAGCAGCTCCACCACTGGACAGGGTCAAGATACGCAGTATTTT.

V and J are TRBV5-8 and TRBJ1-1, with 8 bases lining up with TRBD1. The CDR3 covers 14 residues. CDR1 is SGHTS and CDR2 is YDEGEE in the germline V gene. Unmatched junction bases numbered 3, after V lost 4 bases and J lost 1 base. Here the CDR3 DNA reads TGTGCCAGCAGCCCGGACAGGGCGAACACTGAAGCTTTCTTT. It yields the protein CASSPDRANTEAFF.

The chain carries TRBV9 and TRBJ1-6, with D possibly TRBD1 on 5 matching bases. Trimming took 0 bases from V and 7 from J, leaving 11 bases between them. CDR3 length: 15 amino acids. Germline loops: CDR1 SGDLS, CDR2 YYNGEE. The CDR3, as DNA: TGTGCCAGCAGCGTAGAGGGGAGCGGGAATTCACCCCTCCACTTT. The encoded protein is CASSVEGSGNSPLHF.

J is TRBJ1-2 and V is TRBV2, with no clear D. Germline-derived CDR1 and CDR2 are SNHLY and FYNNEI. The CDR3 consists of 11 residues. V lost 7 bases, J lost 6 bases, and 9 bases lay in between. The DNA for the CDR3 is TGTGCCAGCACAATAAGAGATGGCTACACCTTC. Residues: CASTIRDGYTF. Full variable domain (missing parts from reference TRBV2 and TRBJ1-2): EPEVTQTPSHQVTQMGQEVILRCVPISNHLYFYWYRQILGQKVEFLVSFYNNEISEKSEIFDDQFSVERPDGSNFTLKIRSTKLEDSAMYFCASTIRDGYTFGSGTRLTVV.

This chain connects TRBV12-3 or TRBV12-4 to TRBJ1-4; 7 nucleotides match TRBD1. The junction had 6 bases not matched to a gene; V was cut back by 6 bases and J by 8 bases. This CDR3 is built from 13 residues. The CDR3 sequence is CASSGTVEEKLFF. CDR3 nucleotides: TGTGCCAGCAGCGGGACAGTAGAGGAAAAACTGTTTTTT.

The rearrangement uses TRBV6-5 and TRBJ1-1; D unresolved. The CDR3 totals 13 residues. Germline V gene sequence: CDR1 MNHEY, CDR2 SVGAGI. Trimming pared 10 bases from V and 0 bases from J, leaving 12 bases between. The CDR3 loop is CATSVDMNTEAFF. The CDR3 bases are TGTGCCACTAGCGTAGACATGAACACTGAAGCTTTCTTT.

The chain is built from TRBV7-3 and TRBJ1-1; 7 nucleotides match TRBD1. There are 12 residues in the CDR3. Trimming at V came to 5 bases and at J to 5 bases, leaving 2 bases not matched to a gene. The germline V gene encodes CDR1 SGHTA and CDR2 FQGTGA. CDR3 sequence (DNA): TGTGCCAGCAGCCACAGGGGAACTGAAGCTTTCTTT. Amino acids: CASSHRGTEAFF.

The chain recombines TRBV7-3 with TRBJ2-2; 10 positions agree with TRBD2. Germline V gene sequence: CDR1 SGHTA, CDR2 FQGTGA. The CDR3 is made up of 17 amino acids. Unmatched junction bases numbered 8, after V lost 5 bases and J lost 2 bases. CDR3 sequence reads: CASSPRTSGSNTGELFF. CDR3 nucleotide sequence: TGTGCCAGCAGCCCGCGGACTAGCGGAAGTAACACCGGGGAGCTGTTTTTT.

The CDR3 reads CASSYAGGSNQPQHF. The DNA of the CDR3 is TGTGCCAGCAGTTACGCCGGAGGTAGCAATCAGCCCCAGCATTTT. The rearrangement links TRBV6-5 to TRBJ1-5; D not certain. Trimming left V 2 bases short and J 0 bases short, with 8 bases between. Looked up from germline, CDR1 is MNHEY and CDR2 is SVGAGI. The CDR3 totals 15 residues.

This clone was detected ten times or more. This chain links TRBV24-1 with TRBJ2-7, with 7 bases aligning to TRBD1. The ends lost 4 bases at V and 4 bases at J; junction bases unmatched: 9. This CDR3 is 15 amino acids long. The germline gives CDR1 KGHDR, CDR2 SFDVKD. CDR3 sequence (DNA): TGTGCCACCAGTGACTTAGGACAGGTAAGATACGAGCAGTACTTC. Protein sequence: CATSDLGQVRYEQYF.

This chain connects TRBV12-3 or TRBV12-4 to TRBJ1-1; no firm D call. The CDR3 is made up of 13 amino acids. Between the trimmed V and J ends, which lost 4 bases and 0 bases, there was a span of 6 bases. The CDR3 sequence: CASSSTLNTEAFF. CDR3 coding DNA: TGTGCCAGCAGTTCTACCCTGAACACTGAAGCTTTCTTT.

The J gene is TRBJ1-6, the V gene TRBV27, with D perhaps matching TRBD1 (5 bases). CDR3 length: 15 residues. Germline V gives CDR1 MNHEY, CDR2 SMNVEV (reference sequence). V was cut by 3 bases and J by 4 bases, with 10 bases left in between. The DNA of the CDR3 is TGTGCCAGCAGTTTGGAGGGGAGATATAATTCACCCCTCCACTTT. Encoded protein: CASSLEGRYNSPLHF.

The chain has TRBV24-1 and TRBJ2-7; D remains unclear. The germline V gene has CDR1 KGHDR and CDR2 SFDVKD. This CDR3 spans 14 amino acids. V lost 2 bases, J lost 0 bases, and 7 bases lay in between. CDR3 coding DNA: TGTGCCACCAGTGATTCGACACTCTCCTACGAGCAGTACTTC. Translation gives CATSDSTLSYEQYF.

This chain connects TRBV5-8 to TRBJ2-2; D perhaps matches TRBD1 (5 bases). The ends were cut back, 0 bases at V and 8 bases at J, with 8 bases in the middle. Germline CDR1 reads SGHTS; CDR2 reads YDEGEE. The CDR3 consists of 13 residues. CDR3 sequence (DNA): TGTGCCAGCAGCTTGGGTAGGACAGGGGAGCTGTTTTTT. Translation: CASSLGRTGELFF.